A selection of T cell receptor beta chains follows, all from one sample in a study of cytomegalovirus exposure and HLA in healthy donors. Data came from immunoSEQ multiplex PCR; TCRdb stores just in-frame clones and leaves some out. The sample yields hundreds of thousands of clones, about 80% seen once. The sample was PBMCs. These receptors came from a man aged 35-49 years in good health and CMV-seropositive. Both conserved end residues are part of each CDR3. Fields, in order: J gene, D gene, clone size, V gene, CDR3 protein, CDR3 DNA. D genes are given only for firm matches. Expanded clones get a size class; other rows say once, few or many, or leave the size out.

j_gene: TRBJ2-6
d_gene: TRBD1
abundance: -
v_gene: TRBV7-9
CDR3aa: CASSLGTGPMSSGANVLTF
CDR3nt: TGTGCCAGCAGCCTCGGGACAGGGCCAATGAGCTCTGGGGCCAACGTCCTGACTTTC

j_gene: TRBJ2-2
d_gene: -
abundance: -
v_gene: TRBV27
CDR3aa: CASSPGGNAGELFF
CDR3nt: TGTGCCAGCAGCCCAGGGGGGAACGCCGGGGAGCTGTTTTTT

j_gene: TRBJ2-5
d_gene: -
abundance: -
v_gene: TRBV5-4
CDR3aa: CASSTLTEQETQYF
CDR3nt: TGTGCCAGCAGCACTCTGACAGAGCAAGAGACCCAGTACTTC

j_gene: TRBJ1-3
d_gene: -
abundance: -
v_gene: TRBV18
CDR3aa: CASSFGREPGNTIYF
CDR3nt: TGTGCCAGCTCCTTCGGACGGGAGCCTGGAAACACCATATATTTT

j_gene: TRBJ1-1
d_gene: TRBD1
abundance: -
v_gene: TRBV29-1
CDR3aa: CSVDYPGQGLNTEAFF
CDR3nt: TGCAGCGTTGACTACCCGGGACAGGGATTGAACACTGAAGCTTTCTTT

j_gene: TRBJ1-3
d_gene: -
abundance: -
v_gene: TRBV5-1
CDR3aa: CASSLEGSGSGNTIYF
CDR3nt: TGCGCCAGCAGCTTGGAGGGCAGCGGCTCTGGAAACACCATATATTTT

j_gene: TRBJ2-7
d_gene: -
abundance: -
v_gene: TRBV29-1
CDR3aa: CSVLAVSYEQYF
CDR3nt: TGCAGCGTTTTAGCGGTTTCCTACGAGCAGTACTTC

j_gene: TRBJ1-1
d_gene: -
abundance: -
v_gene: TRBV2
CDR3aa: CASRSETRGRGTEAFF
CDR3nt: TGTGCCAGCAGGAGTGAAACCAGAGGGAGGGGCACTGAAGCTTTCTTT

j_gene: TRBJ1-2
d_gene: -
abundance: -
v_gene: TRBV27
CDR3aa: CASSRSGGPNYGYTF
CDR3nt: TGTGCCAGCAGCCGCTCGGGGGGGCCGAACTATGGCTACACCTTC

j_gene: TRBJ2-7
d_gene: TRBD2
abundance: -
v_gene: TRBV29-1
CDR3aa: CSVLAGSSYEQYF
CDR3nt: TGCAGCGTCCTAGCGGGTTCCTCCTACGAGCAGTACTTC

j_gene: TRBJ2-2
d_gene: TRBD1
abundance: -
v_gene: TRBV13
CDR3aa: CASSSRDRRNTGELFF
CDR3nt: TGTGCCAGCAGCTCGCGGGACAGGAGGAACACCGGGGAGCTGTTTTTT

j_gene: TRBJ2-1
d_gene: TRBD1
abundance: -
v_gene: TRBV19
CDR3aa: CASRDRVYNEQFF
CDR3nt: TGTGCCAGCCGGGACAGGGTCTACAATGAGCAGTTCTTC

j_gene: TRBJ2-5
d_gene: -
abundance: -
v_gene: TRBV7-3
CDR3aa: CASSFGNQETQYF
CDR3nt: TGTGCCAGCAGCTTCGGGAACCAAGAGACCCAGTACTTC

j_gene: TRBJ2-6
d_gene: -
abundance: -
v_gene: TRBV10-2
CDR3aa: CASRRTFAGPSSGANVLTF
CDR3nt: TGCGCCAGCAGGCGAACCTTCGCGGGACCCTCCTCTGGGGCCAACGTCCTGACTTTC

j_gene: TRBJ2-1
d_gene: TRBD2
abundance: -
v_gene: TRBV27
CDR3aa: CASSPPGTSVNEQFF
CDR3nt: TGTGCCAGCAGTCCCCCTGGGACTAGCGTTAATGAGCAGTTCTTC

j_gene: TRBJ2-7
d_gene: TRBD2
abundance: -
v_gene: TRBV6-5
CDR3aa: CASSYYGGSEQYF
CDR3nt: TGTGCCAGCAGTTATTACGGCGGGAGTGAGCAGTACTTC

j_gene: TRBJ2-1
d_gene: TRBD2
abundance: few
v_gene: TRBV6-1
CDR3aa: CASSETLAGETPSLFDEQFF
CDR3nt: TGTGCCAGCAGTGAAACACTAGCGGGAGAAACCCCTTCGTTGTTCGATGAGCAGTTCTTC

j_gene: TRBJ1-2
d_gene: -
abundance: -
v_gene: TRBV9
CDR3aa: CASSDGGHYGYTF
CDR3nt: TGTGCCAGCAGCGATGGAGGCCACTATGGCTACACCTTC

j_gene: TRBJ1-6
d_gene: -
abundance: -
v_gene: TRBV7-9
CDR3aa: CASHEKSSPLHF
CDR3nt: TGTGCCAGCCACGAGAAGAGTTCACCCCTCCACTTT

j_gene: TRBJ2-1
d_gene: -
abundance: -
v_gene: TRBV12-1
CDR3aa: CASSFKFSDRENNEQFF
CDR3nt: TGTGCCAGCAGCTTTAAGTTTTCGGACAGGGAGAACAATGAGCAGTTCTTC

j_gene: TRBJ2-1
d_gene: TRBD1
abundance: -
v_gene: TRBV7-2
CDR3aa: CASSSGGTGAPNEQFF
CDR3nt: TGTGCCAGCAGTTCAGGGGGGACAGGGGCCCCCAATGAGCAGTTCTTC

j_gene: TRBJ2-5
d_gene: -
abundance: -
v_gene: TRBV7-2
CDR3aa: CASSGYQETQYF
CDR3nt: TGTGCCAGTTCAGGGTACCAAGAGACCCAGTACTTC

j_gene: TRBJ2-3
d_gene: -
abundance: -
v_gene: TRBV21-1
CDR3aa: CASSKWGQGSSTDTQYF
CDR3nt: -

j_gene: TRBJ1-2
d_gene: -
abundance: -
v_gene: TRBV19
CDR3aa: CASSQLNYGYTF
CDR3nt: TGTGCCAGTAGTCAGTTGAACTATGGCTACACCTTC

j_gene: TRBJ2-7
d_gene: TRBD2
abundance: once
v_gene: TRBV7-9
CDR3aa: CASSPPSGRYEQYF
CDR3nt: TGTGCCAGCAGCCCCCCTAGCGGACGCTACGAGCAGTACTTC